Below, one T cell receptor (beta chain) is given with its context. Clones were read by immunoSEQ multiplex PCR, and TCRdb kept only the in-frame ones, dropping some. This sample has around 38,000 clones; roughly 85% occur once, and the top ten carry approximately 3.2%. This sample was taken from a study of STAT5B mutations in CD4+ large granular lymphocyte leukemia. Germline CDR1 LGHNA, CDR2 YNFKEQ. The CDR3 contains 14 residues. Trimming left V 1 base short and J 6 bases short, with 13 bases between. The sample taken for sequencing was CD4+ T cells from blood buffy coats. The TCR was taken from a human donor in good health. V is TRBV4-2 and J is TRBJ2-7; weak D call: TRBD2 (6 bases). The CDR3 here is CASSQGSQGGEQYF. CDR3 sequence (DNA): TGTGCCAGCAGCCAAGGAAGCCAGGGAGGCGAGCAGTACTTC.